The 28 T cell receptor beta chains below all came from one sample that was sequenced in a study of response to subunit inactivated influenza vaccine. TCRdb re-called the RT-PCR reads with MiXCR, one entry per CDR3 protein. Altogether roughly 160,000 distinct CDR3 sequences are present, approximately 12% being singletons, with the ten largest covering about a third. The sequencing here drew on CD8+ T cells sorted from PBMCs, taken about 24 months after vaccination. All receptors come from a man aged 45-69 years who received an inactivated influenza vaccine.

The DNA of the CDR3 is TGCAGTGCTACTACGGGAGGGGGCGCAGATACGCAGTATTTT. This sequence encodes CSATTGGGADTQYF. The rearrangement joins TRBV20-1 to TRBJ2-3; D perhaps matches TRBD2 (8 bases). This CDR3 is 14 amino acids long. Trimming took off 4 bases at V and 4 bases at J, with 15 bases between the two ends. Germline CDR1 reads DFQATT; CDR2 reads SNEGSKA (reference sequence).

The chain is built from TRBV4-2 and TRBJ2-2; possible D gene TRBD1, 6 bases. Per the germline V gene, CDR1 is LGHNA and CDR2 is YNFKEQ. V lost 2 bases to trimming and J lost 5 bases, with 15 bases between them. CDR3 size: 16 residues. The CDR3 protein is CASSQNYRDITGELFF. CDR3 sequence (DNA): TGTGCCAGCAGCCAAAATTACAGGGACATTACCGGGGAGCTGTTTTTT.

This chain links TRBV28 with TRBJ2-1; 13 positions match TRBD2. The junction had 13 bases not matched to a gene; V was cut back by 5 bases and J by 6 bases. Looked up from germline, CDR1 is MDHEN and CDR2 is SYDVKM. The CDR3 has 18 amino acids. CDR3 in amino acids: CASSPYLRTSGSGNEQFF. The DNA of the CDR3 is TGTGCCAGCAGTCCCTACCTCCGGACTAGCGGGAGTGGCAATGAGCAGTTCTTC.

A single count supports this clonotype. The J gene is TRBJ2-5, the V gene TRBV6-1; D ambiguous. The V gene's germline CDR1 is MNHNS and CDR2 SASEGT. CDR3 length: 13 amino acids. V was clipped by 5 bases and J by 4 bases, with 11 bases between them. The CDR3 sequence: CASSRLVGETQYF. The CDR3 DNA reads TGTGCCAGCAGTCGGCTGGTGGGAGAGACCCAGTACTTC.

On this clonotype itself: The junction does not match germline at one end; this may be a read error. J is TRBJ2-1 and V is TRBV19, with D possibly TRBD2 on 6 matching bases. The CDR3 runs 14 residues. Germline V gene data show CDR1 as LNHDA and CDR2 as SQIVND (reference sequence). As DNA, the CDR3 is TGTGCCAGTAGGATAGAACTAGCCGGCAATGAGCAGTTCTTC. Protein sequence: CASRIELAGNEQFF.

Points on this clonotype: Compared with germline, one end of the junction differs, possibly owing to a read error. The V and J genes are TRBV4-3 and TRBJ1-1; D gene ambiguous. The CDR3 totals 13 residues. In germline, CDR1 is LGHNA, CDR2 YSLEER. CDR3 region: CASSHLAHTEAFF. In DNA form, the CDR3 reads TGCGCCAGCAGCCATCTCGCCCACACTGAGGCTTTCTTT.

This clonotype turned up a few times. The gene calls are TRBV9 and TRBJ2-1; 8 nucleotides agree with TRBD2. This CDR3 comprises 15 residues. V was pared by 7 bases and J by 3 bases, with 9 bases of the junction left unmatched. The germline V gene has CDR1 SGDLS and CDR2 YYNGEE. CDR3 DNA: TGTGCCAGCTCACCAGCGGGAGAGGACTACAATGAGCAGTTCTTC. It translates to CASSPAGEDYNEQFF.

This clonotype was counted only a few times. The chain combines TRBV29-1 with TRBJ2-1, with D maybe TRBD1 (5 bases). The CDR3 sequence is 11 residues long. Germline CDR1 is SQVTM and CDR2 is ANQGSEA. V lost 2 bases to trimming and J lost 10 bases, with 9 bases between them. CDR3 in amino acids: CSVERGGEQFF. CDR3 bases: TGCAGCGTTGAAAGGGGTGGCGAGCAGTTCTTC.

The sample holds a few counts of this clonotype. The gene calls are TRBV3-1 and TRBJ1-5, with unresolved D. Trimming left V 3 bases short and J 0 bases short, with 6 bases between. The CDR3 totals 14 residues. In germline, CDR1 is LGHDT, CDR2 YNNKEL (reference sequence). For the CDR3, the DNA is TGTGCCAGCAGCCAGCTTTATAGCAATCAGCCCCAGCATTTT. The encoded protein is CASSQLYSNQPQHF.

This clonotype was counted ten times or more. This CDR3 reads CASRASREYSNQPQHF. The DNA of the CDR3 is TGTGCCAGCAGAGCTTCCAGGGAGTATAGCAATCAGCCCCAGCATTTT. This chain connects TRBV6-1 to TRBJ1-5; D perhaps matches TRBD1 (5 bases). Germline V gene lookup returns CDR1 MNHNS and CDR2 SASEGT. The CDR3 is 16 residues long. The V and J ends lost 6 bases and 0 bases respectively, with 15 bases between them.

The V gene is TRBV13, the J gene TRBJ2-1; no clear D. Germline-derived CDR1 and CDR2 are PRHDT and FYEKMQ (reference sequence). The V gene lost 3 bases and the J gene lost 0 bases, with 9 bases spanning the gap. This CDR3 comprises 15 residues. CDR3 region: CASSFLGSSYNEQFF. CDR3 coding DNA: TGTGCCAGCAGCTTCCTAGGTAGCTCCTACAATGAGCAGTTCTTC.

The table lists this clonotype with many counts. The chain couples TRBV19 to TRBJ2-1; possible D gene TRBD1, 6 bases. Per germline, CDR1 LNHDA and CDR2 SQIVND (reference sequence). The CDR3 covers 14 residues. V lost 4 bases, J lost 3 bases, and 10 bases lay in between. The CDR3 loop reads CASSRQGNYNEQFF. CDR3 sequence (DNA): TGTGCCAGTAGTAGGCAGGGGAACTACAATGAGCAGTTCTTC.

At least ten counts were recorded for this clonotype. The J gene is TRBJ1-5, the V gene TRBV28, with 7 positions matching TRBD1. Trimming took 2 bases from V and 9 from J; bases not matched to a gene: 4. Germline V gene data show CDR1 as MDHEN and CDR2 as SYDVKM. The CDR3 totals 13 residues. The CDR3 nucleotides read TGTGCCAGCAGTTTACAAGGGGGCAGGCCCCAGCATTTT. The encoded protein is CASSLQGGRPQHF.

The chain has TRBV9 and TRBJ2-1, with 9 bases matching TRBD2. CDR3 length equals 15 residues. V trimming: 3 bases; J trimming: 6 bases; junction bases outside the gene matches: 7. The V gene's germline CDR1 is SGDLS and CDR2 YYNGEE. CDR3 region: CASSAGTSSGNEQFF. CDR3 coding DNA: TGTGCCAGCAGCGCCGGGACTAGCTCAGGCAATGAGCAGTTCTTC. The full variable domain, in which reference TRBV9 and TRBJ2-1 provide the parts outside the CDR3, is DSGVTQTPKHLITATGQRVTLRCSPRSGDLSVYWYQQSLDQGLQFLIQYYNGEERAKGNILERFSAQQFPDLHSELNLSSLELGDSALYFCASSAGTSSGNEQFFGPGTRLTVL.

This clonotype was observed a handful of times. This chain connects TRBV6-1 to TRBJ2-1, with D tentatively TRBD1 (5 bases). Germline CDR1 MNHNS, CDR2 SASEGT. The CDR3 totals 15 residues. Trimming shortened V by 6 bases and J by 0 bases, and 12 bases separated the two germline ends. The CDR3 protein is CASRDSESSYNEQFF. The CDR3 region has the DNA TGTGCCAGCAGAGACAGCGAAAGCTCCTACAATGAGCAGTTCTTC.

There are a few counts of this clonotype. This chain connects TRBV27 to TRBJ2-1; D is tentatively TRBD1 or TRBD2 (5 bases each). From germline, CDR1 is MNHEY and CDR2 SMNVEV (reference sequence). The V end was cut by 8 bases, the J end by 7 bases, with 18 bases between. This CDR3 spans 14 amino acids. The chain's CDR3 is CASGPVWGMNEQFF. DNA for the CDR3: TGTGCCAGCGGCCCGGTTTGGGGGATGAATGAGCAGTTCTTC.

This rearrangement joins TRBV7-9 to TRBJ1-6, with D uncertain. V shed 2 bases and J shed 6 bases, with 14 bases lying between them. The CDR3 sequence is 16 residues long. Germline V gene sequence: CDR1 SEHNR, CDR2 FQNEAQ (reference sequence). The CDR3 reads CASSLPSGLSNSPLHF. In DNA form, the CDR3 reads TGTGCCAGCAGCTTACCTTCCGGACTGAGTAATTCACCCCTCCACTTT.

This clonotype has only a few counts. J is TRBJ2-1 and V is TRBV9; D might be TRBD2 (5 bases). The germline V gene encodes CDR1 SGDLS and CDR2 YYNGEE. The CDR3 is made up of 15 amino acids. Trimming removed 3 bases from V and 4 bases from J, with 14 bases in between. The CDR3 DNA is TGTGCCAGCAGCGGGAAACAGCGGATTTACAATGAGCAGTTCTTC. Its protein is CASSGKQRIYNEQFF.

V gene TRBV29-1 combines with J gene TRBJ2-7, with TRBD1 as a possible D gene (5 bases). Germline loops: CDR1 SQVTM, CDR2 ANQGSEA. V shed 3 bases and J shed 5 bases, with 11 bases lying between them. The CDR3 length is 12 residues. The CDR3 sequence: CSVDQGKHEQYF. Here the CDR3 DNA reads TGCAGCGTTGATCAGGGAAAGCACGAGCAGTACTTC.

The chain has TRBV5-6 and TRBJ2-3; 9 nucleotides match TRBD1. CDR1 and CDR2 (germline): SGHDT, YYEEEE. This CDR3 has 16 residues. V shed 6 bases, J shed 2 bases, and the junction held 10 bases outside the gene matches. As DNA, the CDR3 is TGTGCCAGCACGGACAGGGGAAGGCTTTACACAGATACGCAGTATTTT. This codes for CASTDRGRLYTDTQYF.

The sample holds a few counts of this clonotype. A read error may produce the germline difference seen at one junction end. The rearrangement links TRBV7-7 to TRBJ2-3; D is undetermined. Germline V gene data show CDR1 as SSHAT and CDR2 as FNYEAQ (reference sequence). CDR3 length: 14 amino acids. For the CDR3, the DNA is TGTGCTAGCAGCTTAATACAAACGGAAGATACGCAGTATTTT. Translation: CASSLIQTEDTQYF.

The chain employs TRBV20-1 and TRBJ2-7; 9 bases are shared with TRBD1. CDR3 size: 12 residues. Germline CDR1 reads DFQATT; CDR2 reads SNEGSKA (reference sequence). J was trimmed by 6 bases and V by 3 bases; bases with no gene match: 3. The chain's CDR3 is CSARGTGLEQYF. The CDR3 nucleotides are TGCAGTGCTAGGGGGACAGGGCTCGAGCAGTACTTC.

This clonotype was counted a few times. The chain uses TRBV28 and TRBJ2-7; D call uncertain. The CDR3 runs to 9 residues. Germline V CDR1 and CDR2: MDHEN, SYDVKM. CDR3: CKAGYEQYF. In DNA, the CDR3 is TGTAAGGCTGGCTACGAGCAGTACTTC.

The CDR3 protein is CASSTSRLIEQFF. The CDR3 nucleotides are TGTGCCAGCAGCACCAGTCGGCTCATTGAGCAGTTCTTC. The V gene is TRBV28, the J gene TRBJ2-1; D remains ambiguous. The CDR3 covers 13 residues. The V and J ends lost 6 bases and 9 bases respectively, with 15 bases between them. Looked up from germline, CDR1 is MDHEN and CDR2 is SYDVKM. Based on the CDR3 plus reference TRBV28 and TRBJ2-1, the full variable domain is DVKVTQSSRYLVKRTGEKVFLECVQDMDHENMFWYRQDPGLGLRLIYFSYDVKMKEKGDIPEGYSVSREKKERFSLILESASTNQTSMYLCASSTSRLIEQFFGPGTRLTVL.

This clonotype was picked up a small number of times. The V gene is TRBV29-1, the J gene TRBJ2-1; 14 bases line up with TRBD2. CDR1 is SQVTM, CDR2 ANQGSEA, per germline. Trimming at V came to 3 bases and at J to 6 bases, leaving 1 base not matched to a gene. The CDR3 is made up of 14 amino acids. The CDR3 is CSVEGLAGVNEQFF. CDR3 nucleotides: TGCAGCGTTGAGGGACTAGCGGGAGTCAATGAGCAGTTCTTC.

This rearrangement joins TRBV7-8 to TRBJ2-1; TRBD1 agrees at 8 bases. V lost 5 bases, J lost 3 bases, and 9 bases stayed unmatched. This CDR3 has 16 residues. CDR1 is SGHVS, CDR2 FQNEAQ, per germline. CDR3 sequence: CASSNRQGHYYNEQFF. Here the CDR3 DNA reads TGTGCCAGCAGCAATAGACAGGGGCACTACTACAATGAGCAGTTCTTC. The full variable domain, completed using reference TRBV7-8 and TRBJ2-1, is GAGVSQSPRYKVAKRGQDVALRCDPISGHVSLFWYQQALGQGPEFLTYFQNEAQLDKSGLPSDRFFAERPEGSVSTLKIQRTQQEDSAVYLCASSNRQGHYYNEQFFGPGTRLTVL.

This clonotype has a handful of counts. The V gene is TRBV7-9, the J gene TRBJ2-1, with D perhaps matching TRBD2 (5 bases). Germline CDR1 SEHNR, CDR2 FQNEAQ (reference sequence). This CDR3 spans 16 amino acids. The ends were cut back, 4 bases at V and 0 bases at J, with 13 bases in the middle. The CDR3 sequence is CASSSRTSRSYNEQFF. CDR3 coding DNA: TGTGCCAGCAGCTCTAGGACTTCTCGCTCCTACAATGAGCAGTTCTTC.

This chain links TRBV11-2 with TRBJ2-2; 16 bases fit TRBD2. CDR3 length: 17 residues. Germline V gives CDR1 SGHAT, CDR2 FQNNGV. The V gene end was trimmed by 4 bases and the J gene end by 6 bases; junction bases not matched to a gene: 5. CDR3 nucleotide sequence: TGTGCCAGCAGCTGGGGACTAGCGGGAGGGCCCCCCGGGGAGCTGTTTTTT. This translates into CASSWGLAGGPPGELFF.